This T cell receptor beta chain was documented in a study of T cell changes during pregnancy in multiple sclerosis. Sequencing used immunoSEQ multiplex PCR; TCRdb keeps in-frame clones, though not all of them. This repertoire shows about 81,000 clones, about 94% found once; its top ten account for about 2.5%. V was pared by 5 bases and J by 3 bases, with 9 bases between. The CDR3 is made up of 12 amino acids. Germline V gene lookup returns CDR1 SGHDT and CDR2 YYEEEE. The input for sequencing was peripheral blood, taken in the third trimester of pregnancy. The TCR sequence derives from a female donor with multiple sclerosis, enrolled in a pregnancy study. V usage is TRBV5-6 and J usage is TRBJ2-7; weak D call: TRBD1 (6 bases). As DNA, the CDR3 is TGTGCCAGCAGTCCACAGGGCTACGAGCAGTACTTC. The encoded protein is CASSPQGYEQYF.